This TCR beta chain was recorded in a study of early T cells in non-severe SARS-CoV-2 infection. On the study more broadly: Investigators sequenced bulk RNA drawn from unsorted whole blood, and chains remained unpaired.

The CDR3 has 16 amino acids. The germline V gene encodes CDR1 SEHNR and CDR2 FQNEAQ (reference sequence). V lost 5 bases, J lost 5 bases, and 10 bases stayed unmatched. Study results and limitations: Anti-spike CD8 specificities were favored by VDJdb matching, whose results missed private and CD4 specificities.

TCRdb re-called the 5' RACE reads with MiXCR, one entry per CDR3 protein. The repertoire consists of approximately 90,000 distinct CDR3 sequences, with roughly 9.6% occurring once and the leading ten covering less than 5.5%. On this clonotype itself: Antigen specificity is unknown.

The genes are TRBV7-9 and TRBJ2-1; 9 bases agree with TRBD1. The receptor was derived from an adult who was a healthcare worker with PCR-confirmed SARS-CoV-2 infection or an uninfected control (not recorded which). The sequences come from whole blood, collected at baseline. The CDR3 DNA follows: TGTGCCAGCAGCCCCTCCGGGACAGGGAGTCACAATGAGCAGTTCTTC. It codes for CASSPSGTGSHNEQFF. Complete variable domain (other parts from reference TRBV7-9 and TRBJ2-1): DTGVSQNPRHKITKRGQNVTFRCDPISEHNRLYWYRQTLGQGPEFLTYFQNEAQLEKSRLLSDRFSAERPKGSFSTLEIQRTEQGDSAMYLCASSPSGTGSHNEQFFGPGTRLTVL.